This TCR beta chain was captured in a study of early stage breast cancer tumors (dated by TCRdb to about 2017). General notes on the study: Of the 15 or so invasive breast tumors, about 13 were found to be estrogen receptor-positive, progesterone receptor-positive and HER2-negative. Most of the 12 ER+/PR+/HER2- tumors were invasive ductal carcinomas, while the other four were invasive lobular carcinomas. On average, each sample got about 10-fold read coverage. The samples as a whole yielded a few million detected templates, corresponding to 950,000 to 1,300,000 unique clonotypes.

Each sample was amplified as two independent genomic DNA replicates: approximately 0.49 ug for blood and roughly 1.5 ug for tumor or normal breast. TCRB sequencing of genomic DNA was carried out with the ImmunoSeq Intro kit according to the manufacturer's instructions. For absolute quantification, the roughly 30-cycle multiplex PCR included proprietary primers along with spike-in control sequences. Single-end 150-bp reads were used to sequence an 87-bp fragment covering the CDR3 and the flanking V and J genes. Seven samples, each with two replicates, were multiplexed per lane of an Illumina MiSeq using version 3.0 chemistry. On the study's bioinformatics: The vendor's proprietary pipeline processed the raw data and merged both replicates into a single result for each sample. A clonotype was defined as productive rearrangements that share the same V-gene family, CDR3 amino acid sequence and J-gene segment. Clonality was computed as 1 minus the normalized Shannon entropy (Pielou evenness) of TCRB abundances. To estimate T cell density, the total number of templates was divided by the input cell count, which was inferred from how much DNA went in. Recon was used with default parameters to estimate total repertoire diversity and clonality. Tumor-enriched clonotypes were defined as having over 0.1% abundance in tumor and at least 32-fold higher abundance than in normal breast. TCRdb obtained this table from immuneACCESS and retained in-frame rearrangements with V and J assigned. These tables miss some clones; where compared with another copy, unresolved V genes account for less than half of the shortfall, and the remainder is unexplained. V and J calls and clone size are those listed in that table; D and trimming were worked out from the DNA. This sample lists about 50,000 clones; about three quarters were detected once. 3% to 4% of the sample is held by the ten biggest clonotypes.

The study profiled bulk TCR beta-chain repertoires in matched peripheral blood, tumor and adjacent normal breast tissue taken from some 17 patients with early-stage breast cancer. Before surgery, 5-10 mL of whole blood was collected into EDTA tubes and then processed within 2 hours. Peripheral blood mononuclear cells were isolated by Ficoll-Paque centrifugation in SepMate-50 tubes. PBMCs were cryopreserved in aliquots of about 2 to 4.5 million cells in around 90% FBS with around 10% DMSO and kept in liquid nitrogen. The Qiagen AllPrep DNA/RNA Mini kit was used for genomic DNA extraction. Overall study outcomes, separate from this receptor: Compared with adjacent normal breast tissue, tumors had 2.5 to 3-fold higher T cell density and higher clonality. Analysis by tumor subtype was prevented by the small cohort size. Enriched TCRB sequences shared across patients were found to be mostly commonly generated sequences that were unlikely to play an important role in the tumor microenvironment. Chain pairing and functional markers such as CD4, CD8 and FOXP3 were missed by bulk genomic DNA sequencing of unsorted cells. Repertoires from blood and normal breast were more alike than repertoires from blood and tumor, and in 14 of 16 patients, comparing each tissue with blood separated tumor from normal.

As for this clone: Its antigen remains undetermined. No base quality information exists; no much larger clone differs at one position.

This TCR was recovered from a person aged 35-50 years with breast cancer. The material sequenced was blood.

The CDR3 protein: CASSLQGKETQYF. The nucleotides are TGTGCCAGCAGCTTACAAGGGAAGGAGACCCAGTACTTC. The chain uses TRBV5-6 and TRBJ2-5, with no reliable assignment of the D segment. The CDR3 goes from the cysteine to the phenylalanine over 13 residues. Only the CDR3 portion is preserved as DNA: 39 bases, with reading frame beginning at the first base. The germline ends are 10 bases apart after V is trimmed by 2 bases and J by 5 bases. Via the germline V gene, CDR1 is SGHDT and CDR2 YYEEEE.